The TCR beta chain described here comes from a study of CD8+ T cells in alopecia areata (dated by TCRdb to 2017 to 2018). Regarding the study in general: The treated patients, all with moderate-to-severe alopecia areata, were enrolled in an open-label pilot trial of oral tofacitinib given at 5 to 10 mg twice daily. Human TCRbeta sequencing covered scalp tissue and sorted CD4+ and CD8+ peripheral blood T cells from patchy and totalis/universalis alopecia areata patients and healthy controls. Patients received tofacitinib for 6 to 18 months and were then followed off drug for 6 months to check for delayed response and recurrence. For the treated patients, the SALT score, which quantifies what percentage of scalp surface area is affected, served as the measure of disease severity. The study used high-throughput TCRbeta sequencing to examine T cell clonal expansion in alopecia areata, in both the C3H/HeJ mouse model and human patients. TCRbeta CDR3 regions were amplified by immunoSEQ multiplex PCR with 35 Vbeta forward and 13 Jbeta reverse primers. Biopsies were taken from tofacitinib-treated patients at baseline and again at 4 and 24 weeks into treatment, and several of those patients also had a later scalp biopsy. Scalp clonality was compared across normal scalp (n=4), patchy alopecia areata scalp (n=8), and alopecia totalis/universalis scalp (n=8). RNA was obtained with the PAXgene miRNA kit for fixed scalp, the miRNeasy kit for PBMCs, and the RNeasy kit for mouse skin. Results the study describes overall, beyond this receptor: TCR sequences shared between patients were less clear than in mice, possibly partly because of HLA diversity in the patient population. During tofacitinib treatment, many expanded lesional clones stuck around in both scalp and blood, and this persistence may partly explain why relapse happens after treatment is stopped. Compared with normal scalp, lesional scalp, particularly in alopecia totalis/universalis, had higher clonality and more expanded CD8+ clones, which suggests antigenic drive. Tofacitinib significantly decreased scalp clonality and the number of expanded CD8+ clones among the top 100 scalp clones. Because the treated cohort was small and had just a single nonresponder, larger studies are needed to establish links between baseline CD8+ expansion and response. Unlike mouse skin, which is dominated by gammadelta T cells, normal human skin has resident alphabeta T cells that are also sequenced, and this complicates analysis of the scalp TCR repertoire.

V lost 3 bases and J lost 3 bases; the stretch between them is 6 bases long. For CDR1 and CDR2, the germline V gene (reference sequence) lists DFQATT and SNEGSKA. From the cysteine through the phenylalanine, the CDR3 covers 11 amino acids. CDR3 DNA is the only sequence kept; it has 33 bases, read in frame from the first base. The sample's treatment or condition, from its label and the paper: oral pan-JAK inhibitor, 5-10 mg twice daily. Peripheral blood and lesional scalp punch biopsies were obtained from patients with alopecia areata. After PBMCs were isolated by density centrifugation and stained for CD3, CD4 and CD8, a FACSAria was used to sort CD4+ and CD8+ T cells. Receptor libraries were prepared by the immunoSEQ multiplex PCR assay. To provide template for TCR sequencing, every sample had RNA extracted and reverse transcribed into cDNA. First-strand cDNA was synthesized with SuperScript III using a 2:1 mix of oligo-dT and random hexamers. A synthetic immune receptor repertoire was used to measure amplification bias, and any remaining bias was corrected computationally. Per the original workflow: Raw reads were preprocessed to remove errors, and CDR3 was defined by IMGT conventions from the conserved cysteine to phenylalanine. Clonality was calculated as 1 minus Shannon entropy normalized by log2 of the number of productive unique TCRs. CD4 or CD8 identity of scalp clones was inferred by cross-referencing scalp TCRbeta sequences with sorted blood CD4 and CD8 repertoires. As stored in TCRdb, this immuneACCESS dataset retains in-frame rearrangements with V and J assigned. A fraction of the clones does not appear; measured against another copy, unresolved V genes explain less than half of the discrepancy, and the remainder lacks a known reason. That table furnishes V, J and clone size, whereas the DNA furnished D and trimming. The sample data list approximately 210,000 clones, and roughly 60% of these were observed just once. The top ten constitute 1.3% of the sample.

About this clone: The clone's antigen remains unknown. Per-base qualities were not stored, and no clone one base away is much larger.

This chain joins TRBV20-1 to TRBJ2-7; the D gene remains uncertain. The receptor was derived from a human donor with alopecia areata. The source was CD4+ T cells sorted from blood, collected around week 50, from a patient treated with tofacitinib. The DNA is TGCAGTGCTAGTCTCATCTACGAGCAGTACTTC. It is translated as CSASLIYEQYF.